This TCR beta chain was captured in a study of blood T cell repertoires in COVID-19. In the study overall: Spain, Italy and the United States supplied samples that represented acute and convalescent COVID-19.

Trimming removed 5 bases from V and 6 bases from J, with 16 bases in between. Per the germline V gene, CDR1 is SGHRS and CDR2 is YFSETQ. CDR3 size: 14 residues. This clone has just one count. Authors' data handling: Amplifying reference gene primers gave estimates of nucleated cell counts. Method: immunoSEQ multiplex PCR; TCRdb's copy keeps in-frame clones and lacks some. V and J calls and clone size are those listed in that table; D and trimming were worked out from the DNA. The data hold approximately 210,000 clones, with 88% observed a single time. The sequenced sample consisted of peripheral blood. This TCR derives from an older man with acute or convalescent COVID-19. The J gene is TRBJ2-3, the V gene TRBV5-1; D possibly corresponds to TRBD2 (6 bases). The chain's CDR3 is CASRLGREKDTQYF. CDR3 bases: TGCGCCAGCAGGCTGGGACGGGAGAAGGATACGCAGTATTTT.